This entry concerns a single TCR beta chain. Donors consisted of healthy bone marrow donors. Unrecorded immune exposure was likely among donors, who were nominally healthy when sampled. It was with 60 Vbeta and 13 Jbeta primers that the PCR ran. The method was immunoSEQ multiplex PCR; TCRdb's version includes in-frame clones alone and lacks a portion of them. The sample records over 100,000 clones, roughly 69% being singletons. The sample comes from a study of cytomegalovirus exposure and HLA in healthy donors. The overall study: Among the 300 to 500 donors who were genotyped, approximately 76% fell in the genetic ancestry cluster that is associated with self-reported Caucasian donors.

This sequence was found in a woman in her 30s in good health and CMV-seronegative. The sample taken for sequencing was PBMCs.

CDR3 in DNA: TGTGCCAGCAGCGTAGAGGAGGGGAATGGCTACACCTTC. It specifies CASSVEEGNGYTF. The chain joins TRBV9 to TRBJ1-2; possibly TRBD1 for D (5 bases). With 0 bases removed from V and 6 bases from J, the gap between germline ends came to 9 bases. This CDR3 region has 13 residues. Germline V gene sequence: CDR1 SGDLS, CDR2 YYNGEE.